This TCR beta chain was documented in a study of CD8 T cells in Susac syndrome. General study results and limits: As acknowledged by the study, its TCR sequencing and HLA analysis included a relatively small number of individuals.

A single count supports this clonotype. Its antigen is undetermined. Germline assignment: CDR1 SQVTM and CDR2 ANQGSEA. Trimming stripped 4 bases from V and 8 bases from J, with 17 bases between. This CDR3 has 13 amino acids. TEMRA cells were FACS-enriched and CD8+ and CD4+ T cells negatively isolated. Reverse transcription of about 0.45 to 1 ug RNA was performed with random hexamers. In TCRdb, the immunoSEQ multiplex PCR reads were re-called with MiXCR into one record per CDR3 protein. The table shows 240,000 or so distinct CDR3 sequences, with almost 97% occurring only once. The receptor comes from a human donor with Susac syndrome. The sample comprised CD4+ T cells from PBMCs. J is TRBJ1-2 and V is TRBV29-1; TRBD1 might be the D (5 bases). The CDR3 sequence: CSVAPGDLRGYTF. The CDR3 DNA is TGCAGCGTTGCGCCGGGGGACCTGCGGGGCTACACCTTC.